This TCR beta chain was identified in a study of blood T cell repertoires in COVID-19. Profiling relied on immunoSEQ multiplex PCR, and the TCRdb table lists in-frame clones only, not all of them. In the table there are over 65,000 clones, 65% to 90% of which are singletons. The clonotype was recovered from a man at least 80 years old with active COVID-19. The specimen was peripheral blood.

This CDR3 is CASRPGQSNTGELFF. The CDR3 region has the DNA TGCGCCAGCAGGCCGGGACAGTCGAACACCGGGGAGCTGTTTTTT. The chain combines TRBV5-1 with TRBJ2-2; 7 bases agree with TRBD1. Unmatched junction bases numbered 4, after V lost 5 bases and J lost 0 bases. This CDR3 contains 15 residues. Germline V gene sequence: CDR1 SGHRS, CDR2 YFSETQ.